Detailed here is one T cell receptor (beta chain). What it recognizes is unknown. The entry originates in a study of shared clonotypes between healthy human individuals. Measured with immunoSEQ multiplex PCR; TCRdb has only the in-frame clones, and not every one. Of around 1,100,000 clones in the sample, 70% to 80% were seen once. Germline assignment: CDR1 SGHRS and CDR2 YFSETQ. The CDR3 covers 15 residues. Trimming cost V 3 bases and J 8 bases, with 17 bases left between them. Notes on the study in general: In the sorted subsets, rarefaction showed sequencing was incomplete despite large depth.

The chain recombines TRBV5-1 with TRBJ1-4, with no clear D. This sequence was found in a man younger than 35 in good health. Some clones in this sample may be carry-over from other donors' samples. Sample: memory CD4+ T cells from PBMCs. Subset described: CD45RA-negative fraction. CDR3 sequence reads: CASSSDVRGSEKLFF. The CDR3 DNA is TGCGCCAGCAGCTCGGACGTCCGAGGGAGCGAAAAACTGTTTTTT.